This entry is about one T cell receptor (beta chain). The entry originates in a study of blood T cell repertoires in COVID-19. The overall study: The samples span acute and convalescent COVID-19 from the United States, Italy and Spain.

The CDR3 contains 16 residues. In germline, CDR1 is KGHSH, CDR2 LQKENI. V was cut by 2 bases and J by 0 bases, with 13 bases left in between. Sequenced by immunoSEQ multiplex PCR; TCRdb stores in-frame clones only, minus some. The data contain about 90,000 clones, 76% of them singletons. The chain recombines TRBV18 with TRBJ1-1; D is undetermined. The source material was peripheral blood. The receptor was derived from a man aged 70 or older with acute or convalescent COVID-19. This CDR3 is CASSPNSGSMNTEAFF. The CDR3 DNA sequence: TGTGCCAGCTCACCAAATTCCGGGTCTATGAACACTGAAGCTTTCTTT.